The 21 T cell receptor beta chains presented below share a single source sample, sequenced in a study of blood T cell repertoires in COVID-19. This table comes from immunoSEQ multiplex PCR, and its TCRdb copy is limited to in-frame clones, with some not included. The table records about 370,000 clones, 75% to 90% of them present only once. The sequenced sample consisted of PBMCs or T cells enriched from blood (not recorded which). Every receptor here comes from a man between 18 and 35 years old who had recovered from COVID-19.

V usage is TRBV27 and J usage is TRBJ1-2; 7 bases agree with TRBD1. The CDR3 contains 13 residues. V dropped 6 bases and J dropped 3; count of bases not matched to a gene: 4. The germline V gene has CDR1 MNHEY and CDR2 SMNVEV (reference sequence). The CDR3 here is CASSKTGDYGYTF. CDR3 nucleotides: TGTGCCAGCAGCAAAACAGGGGACTATGGCTACACCTTC.

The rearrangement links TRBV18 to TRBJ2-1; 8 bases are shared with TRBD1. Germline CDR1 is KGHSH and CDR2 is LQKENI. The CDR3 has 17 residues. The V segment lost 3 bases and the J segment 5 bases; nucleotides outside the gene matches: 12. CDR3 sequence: CASSPRTPGDRNNEQFF. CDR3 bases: TGTGCCAGCTCACCTAGAACCCCCGGGGACAGGAACAATGAGCAGTTCTTC. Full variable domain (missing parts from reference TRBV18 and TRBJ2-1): NAGVMQNPRHLVRRRGQEARLRCSPMKGHSHVYWYRQLPEEGLKFMVYLQKENIIDESGMPKERFSAEFPKEGPSILRIQQVVRGDSAAYFCASSPRTPGDRNNEQFFGPGTRLTVL.

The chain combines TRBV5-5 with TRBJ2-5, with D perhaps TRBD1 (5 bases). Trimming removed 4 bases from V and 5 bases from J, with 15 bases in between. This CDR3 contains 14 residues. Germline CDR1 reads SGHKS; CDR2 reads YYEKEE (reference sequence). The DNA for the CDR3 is TGTGCCAGCAGCCCGTTGTCGACAGTGGAGACCCAGTACTTC. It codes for CASSPLSTVETQYF.

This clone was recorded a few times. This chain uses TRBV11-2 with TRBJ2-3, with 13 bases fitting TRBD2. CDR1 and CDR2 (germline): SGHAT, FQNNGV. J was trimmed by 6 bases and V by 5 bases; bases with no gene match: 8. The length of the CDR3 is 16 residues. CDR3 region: CASSPRLAGGADTQYF. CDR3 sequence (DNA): TGTGCCAGCAGCCCCCGACTAGCGGGGGGCGCCGATACGCAGTATTTT.

The CDR3 reads CASSSVGAGRNEQFF. Written as DNA, the CDR3 is TGTGCCAGCTCATCCGTCGGGGCAGGGAGGAATGAGCAGTTCTTC. The chain couples TRBV18 to TRBJ2-1; maybe TRBD2 (6 bases). This CDR3 is built from 15 residues. Trimming left V 5 bases short and J 7 bases short, with 18 bases between. Germline CDR1 is KGHSH and CDR2 is LQKENI.

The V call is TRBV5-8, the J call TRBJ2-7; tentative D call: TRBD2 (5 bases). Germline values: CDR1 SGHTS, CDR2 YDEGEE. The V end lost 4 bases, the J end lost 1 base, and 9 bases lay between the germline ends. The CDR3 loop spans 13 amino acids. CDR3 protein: CASSPRDSYEQYF. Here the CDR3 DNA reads TGTGCCAGCAGCCCCCGGGATTCCTACGAGCAGTACTTC.

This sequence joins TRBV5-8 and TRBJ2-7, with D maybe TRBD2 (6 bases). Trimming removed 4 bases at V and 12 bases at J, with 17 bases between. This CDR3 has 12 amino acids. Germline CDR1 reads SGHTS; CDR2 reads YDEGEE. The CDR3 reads CASSRGTPSGYF. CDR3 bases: TGTGCCAGCAGCCGGGGGACTCCTTCTGGGTACTTC.

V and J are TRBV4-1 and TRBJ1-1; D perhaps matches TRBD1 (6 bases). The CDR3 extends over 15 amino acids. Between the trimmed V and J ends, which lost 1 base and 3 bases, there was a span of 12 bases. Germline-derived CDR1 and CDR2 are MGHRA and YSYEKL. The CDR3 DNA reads TGCGCCAGCAGCCAAGTGGGGGCGAGGGACACTGAAGCTTTCTTT. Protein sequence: CASSQVGARDTEAFF.

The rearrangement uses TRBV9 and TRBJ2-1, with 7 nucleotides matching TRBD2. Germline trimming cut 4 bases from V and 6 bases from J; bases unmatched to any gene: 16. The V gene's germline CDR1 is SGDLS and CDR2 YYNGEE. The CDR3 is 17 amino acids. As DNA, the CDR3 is TGTGCCAGCAGCTCCCTTAGGTTTCGGTGGGAGGGCAATGAGCAGTTCTTC. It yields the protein CASSSLRFRWEGNEQFF.

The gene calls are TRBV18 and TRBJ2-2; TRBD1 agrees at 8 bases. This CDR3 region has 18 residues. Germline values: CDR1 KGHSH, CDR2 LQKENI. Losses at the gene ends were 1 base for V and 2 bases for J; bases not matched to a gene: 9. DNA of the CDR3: TGTGCCAGCTCACCACGGATTCAGGGGGCAACTAACACCGGGGAGCTGTTTTTT. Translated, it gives CASSPRIQGATNTGELFF.

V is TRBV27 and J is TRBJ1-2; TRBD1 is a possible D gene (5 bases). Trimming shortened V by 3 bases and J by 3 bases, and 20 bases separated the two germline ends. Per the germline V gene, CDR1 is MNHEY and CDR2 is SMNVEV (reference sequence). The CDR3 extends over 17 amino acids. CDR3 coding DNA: TGTGCCAGCAGTTTTGTATTAGGTAGCCAGGGCTACTATGGCTACACCTTC. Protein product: CASSFVLGSQGYYGYTF.

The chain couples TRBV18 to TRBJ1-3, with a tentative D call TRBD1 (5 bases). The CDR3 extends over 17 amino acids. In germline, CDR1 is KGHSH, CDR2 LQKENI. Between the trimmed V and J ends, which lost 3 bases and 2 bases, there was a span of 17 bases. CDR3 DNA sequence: TGTGCCAGCTCACCCCTCCCCGGGGGGACTCCTGGAAACACCATATATTTT. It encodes CASSPLPGGTPGNTIYF.

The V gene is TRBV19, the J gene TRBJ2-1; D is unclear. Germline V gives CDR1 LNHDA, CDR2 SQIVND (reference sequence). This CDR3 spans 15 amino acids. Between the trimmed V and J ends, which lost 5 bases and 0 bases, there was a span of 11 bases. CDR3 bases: TGTGCCAGTAGTCTCTCCTTTAGCTCCTACAATGAGCAGTTCTTC. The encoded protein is CASSLSFSSYNEQFF.

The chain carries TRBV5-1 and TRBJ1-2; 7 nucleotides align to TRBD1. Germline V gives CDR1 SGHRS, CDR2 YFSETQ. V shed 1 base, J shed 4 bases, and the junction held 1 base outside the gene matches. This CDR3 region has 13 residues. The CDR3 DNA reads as TGCGCCAGCAGCTTGCGGGACAGCTATGGCTACACCTTC. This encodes CASSLRDSYGYTF.

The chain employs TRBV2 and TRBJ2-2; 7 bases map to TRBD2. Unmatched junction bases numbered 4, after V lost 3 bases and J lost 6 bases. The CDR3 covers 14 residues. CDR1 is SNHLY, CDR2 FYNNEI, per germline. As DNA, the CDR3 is TGTGCCAGCAGTGAGCGGGGGTGGGCCGGGGAGCTGTTTTTT. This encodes CASSERGWAGELFF. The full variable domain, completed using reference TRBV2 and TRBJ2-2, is EPEVTQTPSHQVTQMGQEVILRCVPISNHLYFYWYRQILGQKVEFLVSFYNNEISEKSEIFDDQFSVERPDGSNFTLKIRSTKLEDSAMYFCASSERGWAGELFFGEGSRLTVL.

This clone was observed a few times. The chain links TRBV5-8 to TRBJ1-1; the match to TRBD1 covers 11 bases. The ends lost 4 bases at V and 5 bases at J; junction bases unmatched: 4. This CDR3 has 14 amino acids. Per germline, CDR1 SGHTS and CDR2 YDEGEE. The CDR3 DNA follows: TGTGCCAGCAGCCTTGGACAGGGGGCGACTGAAGCTTTCTTT. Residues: CASSLGQGATEAFF. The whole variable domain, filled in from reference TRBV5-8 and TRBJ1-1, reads EAGVTQSPTHLIKTRGQQATLRCSPISGHTSVYWYQQALGLGLQFLLWYDEGEERNRGNFPPRFSGRQFPNYSSELNVNALELEDSALYLCASSLGQGATEAFFGQGTRLTVV.

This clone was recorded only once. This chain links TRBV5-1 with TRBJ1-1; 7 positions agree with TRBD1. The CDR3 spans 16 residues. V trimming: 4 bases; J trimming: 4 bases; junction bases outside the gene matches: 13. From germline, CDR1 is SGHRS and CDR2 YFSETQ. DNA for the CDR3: TGCGCCAGCAGCCCAGCCGGGACAGCAAGCCTCACTGAAGCTTTCTTT. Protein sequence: CASSPAGTASLTEAFF. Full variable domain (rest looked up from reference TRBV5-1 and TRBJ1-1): KAGVTQTPRYLIKTRGQQVTLSCSPISGHRSVSWYQQTPGQGLQFLFEYFSETQRNKGNFPGRFSGRQFSNSRSEMNVSTLELGDSALYLCASSPAGTASLTEAFFGQGTRLTVV.

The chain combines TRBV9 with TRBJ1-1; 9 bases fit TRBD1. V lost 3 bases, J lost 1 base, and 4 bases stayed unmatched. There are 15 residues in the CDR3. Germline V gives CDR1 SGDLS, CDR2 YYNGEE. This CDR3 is CASSGRTGANTEAFF. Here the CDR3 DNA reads TGTGCCAGCAGCGGTCGGACAGGGGCGAACACTGAAGCTTTCTTT.

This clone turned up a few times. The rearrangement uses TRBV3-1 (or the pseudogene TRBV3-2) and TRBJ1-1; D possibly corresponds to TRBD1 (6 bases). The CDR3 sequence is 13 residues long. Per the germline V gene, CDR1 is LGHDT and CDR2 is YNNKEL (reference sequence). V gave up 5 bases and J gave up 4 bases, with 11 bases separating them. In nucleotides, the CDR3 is TGTGCCAGCAGCTATACAGGGTTCACTGAAGCTTTCTTT. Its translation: CASSYTGFTEAFF.

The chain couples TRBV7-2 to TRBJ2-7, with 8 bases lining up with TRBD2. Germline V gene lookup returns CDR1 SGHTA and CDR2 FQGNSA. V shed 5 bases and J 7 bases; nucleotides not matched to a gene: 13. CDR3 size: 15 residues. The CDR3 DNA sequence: TGTGCCAGCAGCGGCCTAGCGGAGCCGGGGGGGGAGCAGTACTTC. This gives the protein CASSGLAEPGGEQYF.

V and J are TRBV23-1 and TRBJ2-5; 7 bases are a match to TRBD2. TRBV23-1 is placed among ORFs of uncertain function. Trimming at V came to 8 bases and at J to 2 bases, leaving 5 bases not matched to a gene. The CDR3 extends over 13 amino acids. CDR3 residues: CASPGGRQETQYF. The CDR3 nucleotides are TGCGCCAGCCCTGGCGGGAGACAAGAGACCCAGTACTTC.